This TCR beta chain derives from a study of T cells and Merkel cell carcinoma outcomes. Overall study results and limits: Repertoire plus T-cell density reportedly predicted Merkel cell carcinoma outcomes.

About this clone: The antigen is not known.

Germline V gene sequence: CDR1 SGHKS, CDR2 YYEKEE (reference sequence). The V and J ends lost 3 bases and 2 bases, in that order; junction bases with no gene match: 6. The CDR3 contains 16 residues. Clones were sequenced by immunoSEQ multiplex PCR, and TCRdb holds only the in-frame ones, with some missing. This table holds some 19,000 clones, around 79% found once. The source is a human donor with Merkel cell carcinoma. Sequenced: tumor tissue from Merkel cell carcinoma. V is TRBV5-5 and J is TRBJ2-3; TRBD2 agrees at 10 bases. CDR3 residues: CASSWGLASYTDTQYF. Written as DNA, the CDR3 is TGTGCCAGCAGCTGGGGACTAGCGAGTTACACAGATACGCAGTATTTT.